Listed below are T cell receptor beta chains from one sample, sequenced in a study of T cell changes during pregnancy in multiple sclerosis. Assay used: immunoSEQ multiplex PCR; TCRdb lists only in-frame clones, some missing. The sample has 45,000 to 60,000 clones; more than 90% are singletons. The sample here was CD8+ T cells from peripheral blood mononuclear cells, taken before pregnancy. The receptors stem from a female donor with multiple sclerosis, enrolled in a pregnancy study. The CDR3 runs from the conserved cysteine through the conserved F or W. D genes are given only for firm matches. Only part of the rows carry a size: once, few, many, or a class if the clone is expanded.

d_call | j_call | clone_size | v_call | cdr3_aa | cdr3_nt
. | TRBJ1-1 | . | TRBV15 | CATSGRTGNTEAFF | TGTGCCACCAGCGGAAGAACGGGGAACACTGAAGCTTTCTTT
. | TRBJ1-1 | . | TRBV7-3 | CASSAMGASEAFF | TGTGCCAGCAGCGCCATGGGGGCCTCGGAAGCTTTCTTT
. | TRBJ2-7 | . | TRBV2 | CASSSGTPSSSYEQYF | TGTGCCAGCAGTTCCGGGACTCCCTCAAGCTCCTACGAGCAGTACTTC
. | TRBJ1-1 | . | TRBV27 | CASMEGGTEAFF | TGTGCCAGCATGGAGGGAGGCACTGAAGCTTTCTTT
. | TRBJ1-3 | . | TRBV30 | CARISSSGNTIYF | TGTGCCCGCATAAGTAGCTCTGGAAACACCATATATTTT
. | TRBJ1-2 | few | TRBV29-1 | CSVGQNYGYTF | TGCAGCGTGGGACAAAACTATGGCTACACCTTC
TRBD1 | TRBJ1-1 | . | TRBV23-1 | CASSLGGRQGANTEAFF | TGCGCCAGCAGTCTTGGGGGCAGACAGGGGGCGAACACTGAAGCTTTCTTT
TRBD2 | TRBJ2-7 | . | TRBV30 | CASDGGLAGGEQYF | TGTGCCTCAGACGGGGGACTAGCTGGGGGCGAGCAGTACTTC
. | TRBJ1-5 | once | TRBV7-8 | CASSSGRPSNQPQHF | TGTGCCAGCAGCTCCGGGAGACCCAGCAATCAGCCCCAGCATTTT
TRBD1 | TRBJ1-5 | . | TRBV19 | CASSLQGASNQPQHF | TGTGCCAGTAGTCTTCAGGGGGCTAGCAATCAGCCCCAGCATTTT
TRBD1 | TRBJ1-4 | . | TRBV6-4 | CARQGAMANEKLFF | TGTGCCAGACAGGGGGCGATGGCTAATGAAAAACTGTTTTTT
TRBD1 | TRBJ2-7 | . | TRBV11-2 | CASSYTGGSEQYF | TGTGCCAGCAGTTATACAGGGGGCTCCGAGCAGTACTTC
TRBD1 | TRBJ1-4 | . | TRBV7-6 | CASSLAGTAPGGEKLFF | TGTGCCAGCAGCTTAGCCGGGACAGCCCCCGGCGGGGAAAAACTGTTTTTT
. | TRBJ1-1 | . | TRBV9 | CASSAGQPNTEAFF | TGTGCCAGCAGCGCCGGACAGCCGAACACTGAAGCTTTCTTT
. | TRBJ1-3 | . | TRBV6-5 | CASSSSGGFPGNTIYF | TGTGCCAGCAGTTCTAGTGGGGGGTTTCCTGGAAACACCATATATTTT
. | TRBJ1-5 | once | TRBV7-9 | CASSLGQTTQHF | TGTGCCAGCAGCTTGGGGCAAACAACTCAGCATTTT
. | TRBJ2-7 | . | TRBV18 | CASSPPWQSSSYEQYF | TGTGCCAGCTCACCACCCTGGCAATCTAGCTCCTACGAGCAGTACTTC